One and the same sample provided the 8 T cell receptor beta chains below, sequenced in a study of metastatic and nonmetastatic thyroid tumors (dated by TCRdb to 2018 to 2021). Before undergoing thyroid surgery, none of the patients had been given any kind of treatment. The library was obtained by PCR. Sequencing instrument: Illumina HiSeq 4000. Using fastp trimming at Q25 and MiXCR clonotype assembly, TCRdb reanalyzed the public sequencing data and kept in-frame beta chains. The sample data list 15,000 to 20,000 clones, and approximately 30% of these were observed just once. The biggest ten clones account for 11% of the sample. The sequenced sample consisted of tumor tissue. Every receptor here comes from a male donor with papillary thyroid cancer or a benign thyroid nodule (not recorded which). Some clones in this sample may be carry-over from other donors' samples.

This clone has only a few counts. The gene calls are TRBV2 and TRBJ1-1; D gene unclear. This CDR3 is 12 amino acids long. Germline CDR1 SNHLY, CDR2 FYNNEI. Trimming stripped 1 base from V and 7 bases from J, with 7 bases between. The CDR3 DNA is TGTGCCAGCAGTGAAGGGAGGGTTGAAGCTTTCTTT. It yields the protein CASSEGRVEAFF.

By sample share, this clone is medium-sized. This chain links TRBV2 with TRBJ1-4; D perhaps matches TRBD1 (6 bases). CDR1 is SNHLY, CDR2 FYNNEI, per germline. The CDR3 is made up of 15 amino acids. Deletions cut 6 bases from V and 8 bases from J, with 19 bases between. Written as DNA, the CDR3 is TGTGCCAGCAGGGAGGGAGCAGGGGCGCGCGAAAAACTGTTTTTT. It specifies CASREGAGAREKLFF.

In its sample, this clone was seen many times. The rearrangement uses TRBV7-9 and TRBJ2-7, with 9 nucleotides matching TRBD1. Germline-derived CDR1 and CDR2 are SEHNR and FQNEAQ (reference sequence). The CDR3 runs to 14 residues. The trim removed 6 bases at V and 6 bases at J, leaving 9 bases unmatched. CDR3 coding DNA: TGTGCCAGCAGGAGATTACAGGGGGCGGGCGAGCAGTACTTC. This translates into CASRRLQGAGEQYF.

The V gene is TRBV27, the J gene TRBJ1-2, with 7 bases that match TRBD1. Germline V CDR1 and CDR2: MNHEY, SMNVEV (reference sequence). Germline trimming cut 10 bases from V and 9 bases from J; bases unmatched to any gene: 14. The CDR3 length is 13 residues. The CDR3 region has the DNA TGTGCCACCACATATGTCAGGGGGGGTTGCTACACCTTC. This codes for CATTYVRGGCYTF.

This rearrangement joins TRBV13 to TRBJ1-2, with 7 bases aligning to TRBD1. The V gene end was trimmed by 3 bases and the J gene end by 4 bases; junction bases not matched to a gene: 2. The CDR3 runs to 13 residues. Germline V gene data show CDR1 as PRHDT and CDR2 as FYEKMQ (reference sequence). Written as DNA, the CDR3 is TGTGCCAGCAGCTTCGGACAGGCCTATGGCTACACCTTC. Protein: CASSFGQAYGYTF.

V is TRBV5-1 and J is TRBJ2-7; TRBD1 matches 7 bases. CDR1 is SGHRS, CDR2 YFSETQ, per germline. The CDR3 length is 15 residues. With V trimmed by 0 bases and J by 7 bases, 10 bases remained unmatched. The CDR3 protein is CASSLGVTGAGEQYF. CDR3 nucleotides: TGCGCCAGCAGCTTGGGGGTTACAGGGGCAGGAGAGCAGTACTTC. Filled out from reference TRBV5-1 and TRBJ2-7, the complete variable domain reads KAGVTQTPRYLIKTRGQQVTLSCSPISGHRSVSWYQQTPGQGLQFLFEYFSETQRNKGNFPGRFSGRQFSNSRSEMNVSTLELGDSALYLCASSLGVTGAGEQYFGPGTRLTVT.

This chain links TRBV4-1 with TRBJ2-7; D is ambiguous. From germline, CDR1 is MGHRA and CDR2 YSYEKL. The CDR3 is made up of 13 amino acids. Trimming left V 0 bases short and J 5 bases short, with 8 bases between. CDR3 sequence reads: CASSQDFRNEQYF. CDR3 nucleotides: TGCGCCAGCAGCCAAGATTTTAGAAACGAGCAGTACTTC.

This clone is medium-sized. The chain couples TRBV28 to TRBJ2-7; unclear D gene. CDR1 is MDHEN, CDR2 SYDVKM, per germline. The ends were cut back, 5 bases at V and 6 bases at J, with 11 bases in the middle. This CDR3 has 12 amino acids. CDR3 nucleotides: TGTGCCAGCAGTACAAACCCCTTCGAGCAGTACTTC. Encoded protein: CASSTNPFEQYF.